This TCR beta chain was retrieved from a study of glioma-infiltrating T cells after dendritic cell vaccination. Study context: Glioblastoma patients came from Phase I and II dendritic cell vaccination trials.

The PCR used 60 V beta and 13 J beta primers. The assay was immunoSEQ multiplex PCR, and TCRdb's table has in-frame clones only and misses some. The data hold 9,500 to 12,000 clones, with 81% observed a single time. V was clipped by 4 bases and J by 7 bases, with 16 bases between them. The CDR3 has 14 amino acids. Germline V CDR1 and CDR2: LNHDA, SQIVND (reference sequence). Stated time point: after dendritic cell vaccination, including at tumor progression/relapse. This receptor was identified in a human donor with glioblastoma. J is TRBJ2-5 and V is TRBV19; unclear D gene. Here the sequenced sample was blood, taken after dendritic cell vaccination. The CDR3 is CASSTSLQSPTQYF. The CDR3 DNA reads as TGTGCCAGTAGTACAAGTCTACAGAGCCCGACCCAGTACTTC.